This is a list of T cell receptor beta chains from one sample in a study of shared clonotypes between healthy human individuals. Here immunoSEQ multiplex PCR was the method, and the copy in TCRdb shows in-frame clones only, minus some. The sample carries over a million clones, 98% recorded once. Sequencing used naive CD4+ T cells sorted from blood. The receptors shown here come from a man between 25 and 39 years old in good health. Both conserved end residues are part of each CDR3. A D gene is named only where the DNA matches it firmly. Some rows mark clone size as missing; the rest say once, few, many or name a class of expanded clone.

CDR3aa: CASRLVGTWAHEQYF
CDR3nt: TGTGCCAGCAGGTTAGTTGGGACCTGGGCACACGAGCAGTACTTC
j_gene: TRBJ2-7
d_gene: .
v_gene: TRBV2
abundance: .

CDR3aa: CASRAEGQGFRTDTQYF
CDR3nt: TGTGCCAGCAGGGCGGAGGGACAGGGGTTTCGCACAGATACGCAGTATTTT
j_gene: TRBJ2-3
d_gene: TRBD1
v_gene: TRBV2
abundance: .

CDR3aa: CASSWVGFGTDTQYF
CDR3nt: TGTGCCAGCAGTTGGGTTGGGTTTGGCACAGATACGCAGTATTTT
j_gene: TRBJ2-3
d_gene: .
v_gene: TRBV6-5
abundance: .

CDR3aa: CASSGNRGHDIYEQYF
CDR3nt: TGTGCCAGCAGCGGGAACAGGGGCCATGACATCTACGAGCAGTACTTC
j_gene: TRBJ2-7
d_gene: TRBD1
v_gene: TRBV11-2
abundance: .

CDR3aa: CASSFGQGLEKLFF
CDR3nt: TGTGCCAGCAGTTTCGGTCAGGGGTTGGAAAAACTGTTTTTT
j_gene: TRBJ1-4
d_gene: .
v_gene: TRBV27
abundance: .

CDR3aa: CASSPAPLSSYEQYF
CDR3nt: TGTGCCAGCAGCCCGGCCCCCCTGAGCTCCTACGAGCAGTACTTC
j_gene: TRBJ2-7
d_gene: .
v_gene: TRBV7-2
abundance: once

CDR3aa: CASSSGLQGQETQYF
CDR3nt: TGTGCCAGCAGTTCCGGCCTCCAGGGACAAGAGACCCAGTACTTC
j_gene: TRBJ2-5
d_gene: .
v_gene: TRBV27
abundance: .

CDR3aa: CATSRGRWGAGYEQYF
CDR3nt: TGTGCCACCAGCAGGGGCCGGTGGGGGGCGGGCTACGAGCAGTACTTC
j_gene: TRBJ2-7
d_gene: .
v_gene: TRBV15
abundance: .

CDR3aa: CASSLEGEYTEAFF
CDR3nt: TGCGCCAGCAGCTTGGAGGGGGAGTACACTGAAGCTTTCTTT
j_gene: TRBJ1-1
d_gene: .
v_gene: TRBV5-1
abundance: .

CDR3aa: CSVEGGTEQYF
CDR3nt: TGCAGCGTTGAAGGGGGAACCGAGCAGTACTTC
j_gene: TRBJ2-7
d_gene: .
v_gene: TRBV29-1
abundance: .

CDR3aa: CASSIDLISRGRVMNTEAFF
CDR3nt: TGTGCCAGTAGTATAGATCTAATTTCCAGGGGGCGAGTAATGAACACTGAAGCTTTCTTT
j_gene: TRBJ1-1
d_gene: TRBD1
v_gene: TRBV19
abundance: .

CDR3aa: CSVPGGGLTDTQYF
CDR3nt: TGCAGCGTCCCTGGCGGGGGTCTCACAGATACGCAGTATTTT
j_gene: TRBJ2-3
d_gene: TRBD2
v_gene: TRBV29-1
abundance: .

CDR3aa: CASSPRTGENTGELFF
CDR3nt: TGTGCCAGCAGCCCCCGGACAGGGGAAAACACCGGGGAGCTGTTTTTT
j_gene: TRBJ2-2
d_gene: TRBD1
v_gene: TRBV9
abundance: .

CDR3aa: CASSLPGGGISNQPQHF
CDR3nt: TGTGCCAGCAGCCTCCCCGGGGGGGGAATCAGCAATCAGCCCCAGCATTTT
j_gene: TRBJ1-5
d_gene: .
v_gene: TRBV7-2
abundance: .

CDR3aa: CASSVLAGVTDTQYF
CDR3nt: TGTGCCAGCAGCGTCCTAGCGGGAGTTACAGATACGCAGTATTTT
j_gene: TRBJ2-3
d_gene: TRBD2
v_gene: TRBV5-4
abundance: .

CDR3aa: CAISGPGTGDVEQYF
CDR3nt: TGTGCCATCAGTGGACCCGGGACAGGGGACGTCGAGCAGTACTTC
j_gene: TRBJ2-7
d_gene: TRBD1
v_gene: TRBV10-3
abundance: .

CDR3aa: CASLFGSSYNEQFF
CDR3nt: TGTGCCAGCCTCTTCGGGAGTTCCTACAATGAGCAGTTCTTC
j_gene: TRBJ2-1
d_gene: .
v_gene: TRBV2
abundance: .